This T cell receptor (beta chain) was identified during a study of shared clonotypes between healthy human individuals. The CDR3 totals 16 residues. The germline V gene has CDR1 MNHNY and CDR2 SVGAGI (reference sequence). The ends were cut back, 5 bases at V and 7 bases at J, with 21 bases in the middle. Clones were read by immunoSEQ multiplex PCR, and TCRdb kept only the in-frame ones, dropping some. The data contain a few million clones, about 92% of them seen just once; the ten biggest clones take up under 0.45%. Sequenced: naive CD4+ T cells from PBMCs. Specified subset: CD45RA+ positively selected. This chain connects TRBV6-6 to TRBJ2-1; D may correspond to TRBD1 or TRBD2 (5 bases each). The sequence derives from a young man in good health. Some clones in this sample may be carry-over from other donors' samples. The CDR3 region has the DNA TGTGCCAGCAGTGCCCCGGGACGCATCCCGGGGAATGAGCAGTTCTTC. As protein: CASSAPGRIPGNEQFF.